Following are 3 T cell receptor beta chains from one sample sequenced in a study of post-analysis software for immune sequencing data. Findings of the study overall: The study found TRBV5-6, TRBV5-1 and TRBV20-1 among 4 or 5 TRBV segments more frequent in patients than controls.

The antigens these receptors bind are not known. Unique molecular identifiers had been added to the TCR beta cDNA libraries. TCRdb reanalysed the PCR reads using MiXCR and keeps one entry per CDR3 protein. The sample lists 650,000 to 850,000 distinct CDR3 sequences; under 70% were seen once. Sequencing input: blood. All receptors derive from a girl aged 5-17 years with multiple sclerosis.

This sequence joins TRBV7-9 and TRBJ2-7; TRBD2 matches at 7 bases. Germline V CDR1 and CDR2: SEHNR, FQNEAQ (reference sequence). J gave up 4 bases and V 0 bases, and 12 bases lay outside the gene matches. This CDR3 has 17 residues. This CDR3 is CASSLAGLREKSYEQYF. In nucleotides, the CDR3 is TGTGCCAGCAGCTTAGCTGGGTTGCGGGAGAAGTCTTACGAGCAGTACTTC.

In this sample, this clonotype turned up a few times. The chain links TRBV5-6 to TRBJ1-5, with 11 bases lining up with TRBD1. Germline V gene sequence: CDR1 SGHDT, CDR2 YYEEEE. This CDR3 has 18 amino acids. Trimming removed 2 bases from V and 0 bases from J; junction bases left unmatched: 7. CDR3 DNA: TGTGCCAGCAGCTTCGGGACAGGGGGGATCAGTAGCAATCAGCCCCAGCATTTT. Protein product: CASSFGTGGISSNQPQHF.

V usage is TRBV29-1 and J usage is TRBJ2-1; D is possibly TRBD1 (5 bases). The CDR3 has 14 residues. Germline V gene data show CDR1 as SQVTM and CDR2 as ANQGSEA. V shed 3 bases and J shed 0 bases, with 9 bases lying between them. For the CDR3, the DNA is TGCAGCGTTGAGAGAAGGGGCTCCTACAATGAGCAGTTCTTC. Translated, it gives CSVERRGSYNEQFF.